This entry features one T cell receptor beta chain sequence. Assay: immunoSEQ multiplex PCR; the TCRdb copy retains only in-frame clones and omits some. The sample holds 240,000 or so clones, about 83% seen once. V was trimmed by 3 bases and J by 4 bases, leaving 16 bases between them. The germline V gene encodes CDR1 SGHRS and CDR2 YFSETQ. This CDR3 region has 15 residues. The data were taken from a study of blood T cell repertoires in COVID-19. The chain employs TRBV5-1 and TRBJ1-2; weak D call: TRBD1 (6 bases). The sequence came from a man older than 75 with acute or convalescent COVID-19. The sample comprised peripheral blood. For the CDR3, the DNA is TGCGCCAGCAGCTCGGGGGGCGGGGACGGCTATGGCTACACCTTC. This translates into CASSSGGGDGYGYTF.